The clone carrying this T cell receptor (beta chain) has ten or more counts. Its matching antigen is unknown. TCRdb reprocessed the reads with MiXCR, giving one entry per CDR3 protein. The sample contains about 240,000 distinct CDR3 sequences, around 6.2% of which appear only once. The data stem from a study of T cell repertoires in cytomegalovirus infection. Study context: Matching HLA type and CMV infection were both indicated by public TCR beta signatures.

Study-level points and caveats: Dominant in the ex vivo response were TCR beta clonotypes restricted by HLA-C and specific for CMV. Carriers of CMV plus the relevant HLA were identified by cumulative public TCR beta family frequency.

This clonotype originated in a human donor in good health (CMV status not recorded). Some clones in this sample may be carry-over from other donors' samples. Sequencing was done on a sample of PBMCs.

The CDR3, as DNA: TGTGCCAGCAGCACACGGGAGGGGGAAGAGACCCAGTACTTC. This encodes CASSTREGEETQYF. The chain uses TRBV7-3 and TRBJ2-5; 8 nucleotides align to TRBD2. The CDR3 totals 14 residues. CDR1 and CDR2 (germline): SGHTA, FQGTGA. The V and J ends lost 5 bases and 3 bases, in that order; junction bases with no gene match: 5.